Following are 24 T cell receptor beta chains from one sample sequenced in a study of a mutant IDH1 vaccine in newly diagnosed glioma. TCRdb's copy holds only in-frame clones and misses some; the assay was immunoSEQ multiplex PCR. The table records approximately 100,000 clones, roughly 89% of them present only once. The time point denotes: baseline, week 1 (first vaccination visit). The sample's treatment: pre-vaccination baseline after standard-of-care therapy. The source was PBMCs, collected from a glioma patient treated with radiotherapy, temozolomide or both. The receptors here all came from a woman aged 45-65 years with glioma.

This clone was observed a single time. CDR3 bases: TGTGCCAGCAGCTTAAGGGGCACAGGGGACTACAATGAGCAGTTCTTC. Amino acids: CASSLRGTGDYNEQFF. The V and J genes are TRBV7-9 and TRBJ2-1; 7 bases match TRBD1. J gave up 3 bases and V 2 bases, and 7 bases lay outside the gene matches. The CDR3 is 16 amino acids. The germline gives CDR1 SEHNR, CDR2 FQNEAQ (reference sequence).

The CDR3 region is CASSWGGPAYEQYF. The CDR3 bases are TGTGCCAGCAGTTGGGGGGGTCCCGCCTACGAGCAGTACTTC. The chain has TRBV28 and TRBJ2-7, with TRBD2 matching 7 bases. After removal of 4 bases from V and 2 bases from J, the junction contained 5 bases not matched to a gene. The germline gives CDR1 MDHEN, CDR2 SYDVKM. CDR3 length: 14 amino acids. Together with reference TRBV28 and TRBJ2-7, the CDR3 gives the full variable domain: DVKVTQSSRYLVKRTGEKVFLECVQDMDHENMFWYRQDPGLGLRLIYFSYDVKMKEKGDIPEGYSVSREKKERFSLILESASTNQTSMYLCASSWGGPAYEQYFGPGTRLTVT.

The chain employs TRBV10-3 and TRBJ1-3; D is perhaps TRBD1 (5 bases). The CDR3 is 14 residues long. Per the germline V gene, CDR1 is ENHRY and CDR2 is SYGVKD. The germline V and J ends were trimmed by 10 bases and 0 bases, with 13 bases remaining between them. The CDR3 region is CATAGTSSGNTIYF. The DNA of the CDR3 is TGTGCCACCGCGGGGACGAGCTCTGGAAACACCATATATTTT.

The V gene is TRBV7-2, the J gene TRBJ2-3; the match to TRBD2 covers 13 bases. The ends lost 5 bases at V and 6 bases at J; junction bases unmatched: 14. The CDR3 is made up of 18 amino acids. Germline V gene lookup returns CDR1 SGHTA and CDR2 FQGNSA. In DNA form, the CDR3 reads TGTGCCAGCAGCGAGACTTCCGGGACTAGCGGGATCAGGGATACGCAGTATTTT. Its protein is CASSETSGTSGIRDTQYF.

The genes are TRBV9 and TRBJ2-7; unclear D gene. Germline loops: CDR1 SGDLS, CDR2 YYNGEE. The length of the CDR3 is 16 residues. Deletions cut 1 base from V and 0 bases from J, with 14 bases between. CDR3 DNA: TGTGCCAGCAGCGTATCGTCTAAGGCGGACTCCTACGAGCAGTACTTC. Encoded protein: CASSVSSKADSYEQYF.

The CDR3 here is CASSGTSKFNYEQYF. DNA for the CDR3: TGTGCCAGCAGCGGGACTTCCAAATTTAACTACGAGCAGTACTTC. V usage is TRBV9 and J usage is TRBJ2-7, with D possibly being TRBD2 (5 bases). The CDR3 covers 15 residues. Germline-derived CDR1 and CDR2 are SGDLS and YYNGEE. V lost 3 bases and J lost 3, with 16 bases in between.

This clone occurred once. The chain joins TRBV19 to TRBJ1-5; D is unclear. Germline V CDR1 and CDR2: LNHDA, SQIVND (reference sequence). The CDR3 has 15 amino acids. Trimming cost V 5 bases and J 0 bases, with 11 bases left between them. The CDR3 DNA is TGTGCCAGTAGTCCCTTTTTTACTAGCAATCAGCCCCAGCATTTT. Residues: CASSPFFTSNQPQHF.

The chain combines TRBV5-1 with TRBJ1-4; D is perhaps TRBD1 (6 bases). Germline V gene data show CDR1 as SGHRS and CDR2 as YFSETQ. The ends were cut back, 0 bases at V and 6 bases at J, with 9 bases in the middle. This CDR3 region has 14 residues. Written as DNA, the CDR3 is TGCGCCAGCAGCTTGGGGACAGAAGATGAAAAACTGTTTTTT. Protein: CASSLGTEDEKLFF.

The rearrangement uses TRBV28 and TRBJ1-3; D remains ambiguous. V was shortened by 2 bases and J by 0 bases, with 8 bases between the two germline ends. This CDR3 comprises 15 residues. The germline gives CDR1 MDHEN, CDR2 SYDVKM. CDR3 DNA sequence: TGTGCCAGCAGTTTAAAGTGGAGCTCTGGAAACACCATATATTTT. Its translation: CASSLKWSSGNTIYF. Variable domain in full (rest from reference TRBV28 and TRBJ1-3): DVKVTQSSRYLVKRTGEKVFLECVQDMDHENMFWYRQDPGLGLRLIYFSYDVKMKEKGDIPEGYSVSREKKERFSLILESASTNQTSMYLCASSLKWSSGNTIYFGEGSWLTVV.

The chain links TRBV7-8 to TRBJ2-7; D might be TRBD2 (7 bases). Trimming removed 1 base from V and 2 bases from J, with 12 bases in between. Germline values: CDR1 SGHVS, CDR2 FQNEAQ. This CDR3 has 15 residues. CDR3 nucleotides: TGTGCCAGCAGCTTAGGCGGGGGCAGGGCCTACGAGCAGTACTTC. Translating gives CASSLGGGRAYEQYF. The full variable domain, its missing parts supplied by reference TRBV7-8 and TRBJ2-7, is GAGVSQSPRYKVAKRGQDVALRCDPISGHVSLFWYQQALGQGPEFLTYFQNEAQLDKSGLPSDRFFAERPEGSVSTLKIQRTQQEDSAVYLCASSLGGGRAYEQYFGPGTRLTVT.

The CDR3 DNA reads TGTGCCTGGACTGACAGGGTTCGGGACTACGAGCAGTACTTC. Translated, it gives CAWTDRVRDYEQYF. This sequence joins TRBV30 and TRBJ2-7, with 7 bases that match TRBD1. V gave up 4 bases and J gave up 3 bases; unmatched junction bases: 9. Germline assignment: CDR1 GTSNPN and CDR2 SVGIG (reference sequence). This CDR3 comprises 14 residues. The full variable domain, its missing parts supplied by reference TRBV30 and TRBJ2-7, is SQTIHQWPATLVQPVGSPLSLECTVEGTSNPNLYWYRQAAGRGLQLLFYSVGIGQISSEVPQNLSASRPQDRQFILSSKKLLLSDSGFYLCAWTDRVRDYEQYFGPGTRLTVT.

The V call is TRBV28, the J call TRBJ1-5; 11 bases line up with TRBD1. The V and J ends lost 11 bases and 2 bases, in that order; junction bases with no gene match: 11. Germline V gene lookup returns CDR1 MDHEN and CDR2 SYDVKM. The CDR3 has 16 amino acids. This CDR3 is CASAWDRGDGNQPQHF. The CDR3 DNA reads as TGTGCCTCAGCCTGGGACAGGGGGGATGGCAATCAGCCCCAGCATTTT.

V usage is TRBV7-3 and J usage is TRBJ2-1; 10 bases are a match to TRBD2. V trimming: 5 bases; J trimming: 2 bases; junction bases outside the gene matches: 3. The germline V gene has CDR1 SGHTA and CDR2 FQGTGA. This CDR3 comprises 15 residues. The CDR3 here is CASSPGLAAYNEQFF. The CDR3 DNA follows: TGTGCCAGCAGCCCAGGACTAGCGGCCTACAATGAGCAGTTCTTC.

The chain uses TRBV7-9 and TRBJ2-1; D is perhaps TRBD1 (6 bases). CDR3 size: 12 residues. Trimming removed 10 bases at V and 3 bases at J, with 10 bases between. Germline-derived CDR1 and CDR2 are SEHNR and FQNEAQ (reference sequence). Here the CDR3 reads CAIRDNYNEQFF. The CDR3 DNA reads TGTGCCATCCGGGACAACTACAATGAGCAGTTCTTC.

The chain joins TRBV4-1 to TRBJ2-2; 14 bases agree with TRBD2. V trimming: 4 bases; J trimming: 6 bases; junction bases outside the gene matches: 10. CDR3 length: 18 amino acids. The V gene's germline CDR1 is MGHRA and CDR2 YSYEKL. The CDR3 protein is CASSLWTSGRPLSGELFF. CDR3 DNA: TGCGCCAGCAGCCTTTGGACTAGCGGGAGGCCTTTGTCCGGGGAGCTGTTTTTT.

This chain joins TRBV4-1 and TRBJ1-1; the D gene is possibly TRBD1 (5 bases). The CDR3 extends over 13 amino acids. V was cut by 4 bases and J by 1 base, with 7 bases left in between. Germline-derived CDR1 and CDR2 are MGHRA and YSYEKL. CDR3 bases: TGCGCCAGCAGCCGGGACCGGAACACTGAAGCTTTCTTT. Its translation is CASSRDRNTEAFF.

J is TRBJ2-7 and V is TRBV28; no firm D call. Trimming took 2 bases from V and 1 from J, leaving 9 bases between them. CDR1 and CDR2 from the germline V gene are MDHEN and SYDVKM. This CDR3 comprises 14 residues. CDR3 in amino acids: CASSLETQSYEQYF. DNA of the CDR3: TGTGCCAGCAGTTTAGAGACCCAATCCTACGAGCAGTACTTC. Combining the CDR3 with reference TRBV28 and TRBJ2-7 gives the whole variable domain DVKVTQSSRYLVKRTGEKVFLECVQDMDHENMFWYRQDPGLGLRLIYFSYDVKMKEKGDIPEGYSVSREKKERFSLILESASTNQTSMYLCASSLETQSYEQYFGPGTRLTVT.

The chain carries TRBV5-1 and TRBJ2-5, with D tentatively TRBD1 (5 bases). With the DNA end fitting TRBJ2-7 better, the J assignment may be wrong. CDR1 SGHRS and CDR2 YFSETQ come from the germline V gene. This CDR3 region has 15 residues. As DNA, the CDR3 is TGCGCCAGCAGCTTGTTAGGGGTTGGGACCTACGAGCAGTACTTC. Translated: CASSLLGVGTYEQYF.

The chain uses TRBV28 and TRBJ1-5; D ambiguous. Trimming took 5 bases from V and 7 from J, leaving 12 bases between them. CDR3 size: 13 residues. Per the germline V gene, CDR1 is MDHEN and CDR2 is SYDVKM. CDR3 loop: CASSRTVAQPQHF. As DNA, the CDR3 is TGTGCCAGCAGTCGGACGGTGGCCCAGCCCCAGCATTTT.

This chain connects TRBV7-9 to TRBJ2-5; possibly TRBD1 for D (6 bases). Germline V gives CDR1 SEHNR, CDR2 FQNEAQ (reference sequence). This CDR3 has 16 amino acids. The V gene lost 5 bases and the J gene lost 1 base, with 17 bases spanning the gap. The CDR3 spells CASSPVPSRGQETQYF. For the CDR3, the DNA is TGTGCCAGCAGCCCTGTGCCTAGCAGGGGCCAAGAGACCCAGTACTTC.

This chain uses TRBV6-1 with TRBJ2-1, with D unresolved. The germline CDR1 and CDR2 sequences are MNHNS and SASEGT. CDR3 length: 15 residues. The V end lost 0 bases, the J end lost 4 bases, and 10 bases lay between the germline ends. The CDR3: CASSEAPTPYNEQFF. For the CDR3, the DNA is TGTGCCAGCAGTGAAGCGCCAACACCTTACAATGAGCAGTTCTTC.

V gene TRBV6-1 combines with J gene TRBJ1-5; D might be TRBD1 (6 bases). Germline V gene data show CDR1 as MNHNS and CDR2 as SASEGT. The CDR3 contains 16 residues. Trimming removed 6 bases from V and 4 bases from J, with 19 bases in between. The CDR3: CASSERTDRWNQPQHF. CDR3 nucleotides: TGTGCCAGCAGCGAAAGGACAGATCGGTGGAATCAGCCCCAGCATTTT.

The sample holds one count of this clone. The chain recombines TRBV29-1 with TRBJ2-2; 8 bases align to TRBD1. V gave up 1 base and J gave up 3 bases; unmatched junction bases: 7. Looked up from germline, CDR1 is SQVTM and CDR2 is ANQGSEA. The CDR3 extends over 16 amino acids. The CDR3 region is CSVEAGPGGDTGELFF. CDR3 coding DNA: TGCAGCGTTGAAGCTGGGCCAGGGGGCGACACCGGGGAGCTGTTTTTT.

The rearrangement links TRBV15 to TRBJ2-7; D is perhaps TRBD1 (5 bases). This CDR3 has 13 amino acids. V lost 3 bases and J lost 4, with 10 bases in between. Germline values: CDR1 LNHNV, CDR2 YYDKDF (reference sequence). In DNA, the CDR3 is TGTGCCACCAGCAGCGGGCAGGGATACGAGCAGTACTTC. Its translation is CATSSGQGYEQYF.